This T cell receptor beta chain was identified during a study of graft-versus-host responses after intestinal transplantation. Generated by immunoSEQ multiplex PCR, the TCRdb table keeps only in-frame clones and is missing some. The table records around 100,000 clones, more than 85% of them present only once. Germline values: CDR1 SGHNT, CDR2 YYREEE (reference sequence). The V gene lost 1 base and the J gene lost 2 bases, with 15 bases spanning the gap. This CDR3 spans 16 amino acids. Notes on this clone: Its antigen remains unknown.

The receptor was derived from a human donor who received an intestinal transplant. The V call is TRBV5-4, the J call TRBJ2-5; possible D gene TRBD2, 6 bases. The input for sequencing was unstimulated CD8+ T cells sorted from spleen or lymph node cells, taken before intestinal transplant. This CDR3 reads CASSLFSRDWQETQYF. The CDR3 nucleotides are TGTGCCAGCAGCTTGTTTAGTAGGGACTGGCAAGAGACCCAGTACTTC.